This entry lists 17 T cell receptor beta chains sequenced from one sample in a study of beta chain features in type 1 diabetes. cDNA synthesis used the whole RNA isolate, giving expressed TCRB sequences. Using immunoSEQ multiplex PCR, the repertoire was profiled, and TCRdb retains in-frame clones only, with some absent. This table holds fewer than 500,000 clones, approximately 15% found once. Sequencing was done on a sample of naive CD4+ T cells from blood. The source of these receptors is a man in his thirties or forties in good health.

CDR3 sequence reads: CAWSVRGSSGNTIYF. The CDR3 DNA is TGTGCCTGGAGTGTACGCGGGAGCTCTGGAAACACCATATATTTT. The rearrangement links TRBV30 to TRBJ1-3; D unclear. Germline V gene lookup returns CDR1 GTSNPN and CDR2 SVGIG (reference sequence). The V gene lost 0 bases and the J gene lost 0 bases, with 9 bases spanning the gap. The CDR3 spans 15 residues.

This clone has only a few counts. CDR3 sequence: CSARTDRDQPQHF. The CDR3 nucleotides read TGCAGCGCCCGAACGGACAGGGATCAGCCCCAGCATTTT. V is TRBV29-1 and J is TRBJ1-5; 8 nucleotides align to TRBD1. This CDR3 spans 13 amino acids. V lost 7 bases and J lost 5; bases outside the gene matches: 7. Germline lookup yields CDR1 SQVTM and CDR2 ANQGSEA. The full variable domain, in which reference TRBV29-1 and TRBJ1-5 provide the parts outside the CDR3, is SAVISQKPSRDICQRGTSLTIQCQVDSQVTMMFWYRQQPGQSLTLIATANQGSEATYESGFVIDKFPISRPNLTFSTLTVSNMSPEDSSIYLCSARTDRDQPQHFGDGTRLSIL.

This sequence joins TRBV18 and TRBJ2-1; 11 nucleotides agree with TRBD2. The CDR3 is 16 residues long. V lost 1 base, J lost 4 bases, and 3 bases stayed unmatched. The V gene's germline CDR1 is KGHSH and CDR2 LQKENI. The CDR3 bases are TGTGCCAGCTCACCACGCTCTAGCGGGGGGTACAATGAGCAGTTCTTC. It specifies CASSPRSSGGYNEQFF.

The chain joins TRBV19 to TRBJ1-1, with 10 bases fitting TRBD1. Germline CDR1 LNHDA, CDR2 SQIVND (reference sequence). V shed 4 bases, J shed 4 bases, and the junction held 6 bases outside the gene matches. The CDR3 loop spans 15 amino acids. The CDR3 DNA reads TGTGCCAGTAGTACGGGACAGGGGTTGGGCACTGAAGCTTTCTTT. Its translation: CASSTGQGLGTEAFF.

The DNA of the CDR3 is TGCAGCGCCGGGGGGCCTAATGAAAAACTGTTTTTT. Residues: CSAGGPNEKLFF. V usage is TRBV29-1 and J usage is TRBJ1-4; D is perhaps TRBD1 (6 bases). The CDR3 covers 12 residues. The V gene lost 7 bases and the J gene lost 3 bases, with 9 bases spanning the gap. CDR1 SQVTM and CDR2 ANQGSEA come from the germline V gene.

This sequence joins TRBV6-1 and TRBJ2-5; tentatively, D is TRBD1 or TRBD2 (6 bases each). The ends were cut back, 5 bases at V and 5 bases at J, with 15 bases in the middle. CDR1 is MNHNS and CDR2 is SASEGT in the germline V gene. The CDR3 totals 14 residues. CDR3 DNA: TGTGCCAGCAGTCAGAGTACGGGGGCGGAGACCCAGTACTTC. As protein: CASSQSTGAETQYF.

The chain has TRBV7-9 and TRBJ2-7, with TRBD1 identical over 11 bases. The germline CDR1 and CDR2 sequences are SEHNR and FQNEAQ (reference sequence). The CDR3 is made up of 13 amino acids. The V and J ends lost 5 bases and 6 bases, in that order; junction bases with no gene match: 3. CDR3 sequence reads: CASSRTGGTEQYV. The CDR3 nucleotides read TGTGCCAGCAGCAGGACAGGGGGCACCGAGCAGTACGTC.

This clone was seen a few times. The chain is built from TRBV9 and TRBJ1-3; D possibly corresponds to TRBD1 (6 bases). The CDR3 is 14 residues long. V lost 4 bases and J 0 bases, leaving 8 bases between the germline ends. The germline CDR1 and CDR2 sequences are SGDLS and YYNGEE. The CDR3 bases are TGTGCCAGCAGCACAGGGAGCTCTGGAAACACCATATATTTT. Residues: CASSTGSSGNTIYF.

This clone was seen a handful of times. V gene TRBV10-3 combines with J gene TRBJ2-2; D gene uncertain. V dropped 5 bases and J dropped 1 base, with 5 bases sitting between them. Per the germline V gene, CDR1 is ENHRY and CDR2 is SYGVKD. The CDR3 totals 13 residues. The CDR3 region is CAISMGNTGELFF. DNA of the CDR3: TGTGCCATCAGTATGGGGAACACCGGGGAGCTGTTTTTT.

This chain's CDR3 is CASSSRGTGKGRVFTEAFF. The CDR3 DNA reads TGTGCCAGCAGCTCTAGAGGGACAGGAAAGGGACGAGTTTTTACTGAAGCTTTCTTT. The rearrangement links TRBV9 to TRBJ1-1; 8 nucleotides line up with TRBD1. The trim removed 4 bases at V and 5 bases at J, leaving 22 bases unmatched. The CDR3 loop spans 19 amino acids. CDR1 and CDR2 (germline): SGDLS, YYNGEE.

About this clone: The final CDR3 position lacks the conserved phenylalanine or tryptophan, pointing to a likely read error. The chain employs TRBV30 and TRBJ2-2, with D possibly matching TRBD2 (5 bases). With 4 bases removed from V and 4 bases from J, the gap between germline ends came to 13 bases. The CDR3 runs to 14 residues. Per germline, CDR1 GTSNPN and CDR2 SVGIG (reference sequence). The CDR3 spells CAWTDGLLTGELFS. In nucleotides, the CDR3 is TGTGCCTGGACGGATGGACTGCTCACCGGGGAGCTGTTTTCT.

This clone was seen only a few times. The V and J genes are TRBV29-1 and TRBJ2-3, with D unclear. This CDR3 has 12 residues. Germline lookup yields CDR1 SQVTM and CDR2 ANQGSEA. V gave up 0 bases and J gave up 3 bases, with 4 bases separating them. This CDR3 reads CSVEESTDTQYF. CDR3 DNA sequence: TGCAGCGTTGAAGAAAGTACAGATACGCAGTATTTT.

The rearrangement links TRBV30 to TRBJ2-7, with TRBD2 matching 13 bases. Germline V gene sequence: CDR1 GTSNPN, CDR2 SVGIG (reference sequence). The CDR3 totals 17 residues. V trimming: 2 bases; J trimming: 3 bases; junction bases outside the gene matches: 10. This CDR3 is CAWSRTSGSVKYYEQYV. DNA for the CDR3: TGTGCCTGGAGTCGGACTAGCGGGAGTGTGAAATACTACGAGCAGTACGTC.

The chain combines TRBV9 with TRBJ2-7; D gene uncertain. Germline CDR1 and CDR2: SGDLS and YYNGEE. The CDR3 spans 17 residues. Trimming removed 0 bases at V and 6 bases at J, with 22 bases between. CDR3 region: CASSVDPDWSLLGEQYF. The DNA of the CDR3 is TGTGCCAGCAGCGTAGACCCCGATTGGTCTCTACTGGGCGAGCAGTACTTC.

The chain uses TRBV18 and TRBJ2-7, with 11 bases that match TRBD2. Germline V CDR1 and CDR2: KGHSH, LQKENI. CDR3 length: 14 residues. The trim removed 2 bases at V and 4 bases at J, leaving 1 base unmatched. Here the CDR3 reads CASSPGTSGYEQYF. Here the CDR3 DNA reads TGTGCCAGCTCACCAGGGACTAGCGGTTACGAGCAGTACTTC.

This clone was found a few times. The V and J genes are TRBV7-3 and TRBJ1-2; TRBD1 matches at 8 bases. Trimming took 3 bases from V and 8 from J; bases not matched to a gene: 5. This CDR3 is built from 13 residues. Germline V gene lookup returns CDR1 SGHTA and CDR2 FQGTGA. The CDR3 nucleotides read TGTGCCAGCAGCTTCGGACAGGGTTACGGCTACACCTTC. Translated, it gives CASSFGQGYGYTF.

The chain carries TRBV5-6 and TRBJ2-1, with D hard to call. Germline CDR1 and CDR2: SGHDT and YYEEEE. This CDR3 is built from 15 residues. The V end lost 7 bases, the J end lost 4 bases, and 18 bases lay between the germline ends. As DNA, the CDR3 is TGTGCCAGCGGCTCCGTCAAGGACCCATACAATGAGCAGTTCTTC. It is translated as CASGSVKDPYNEQFF.